The 4 T cell receptor beta chains in this list originate from one sample, sequenced in a study of CD8 T cells in ankylosing spondylitis. Using its own MiXCR run on the 5' RACE reads, TCRdb lists one record per CDR3 protein. Of about 24,000 distinct CDR3 sequences listed, over 10% were seen once; the top ten hold 30% to 45%. Material for sequencing was blood. Every receptor here comes from a male donor with ankylosing spondylitis or in good health (not recorded which).

This clonotype was detected a few times. V gene TRBV15 combines with J gene TRBJ2-7; D remains ambiguous. This CDR3 comprises 13 residues. Germline CDR1 LNHNV, CDR2 YYDKDF (reference sequence). The V end was cut by 5 bases, the J end by 2 bases, with 10 bases between. The CDR3 DNA sequence: TGTGCCACCAGCCCTCTGGGGACCTACGAGCAGTACGTC. Its protein is CATSPLGTYEQYV.

The V gene is TRBV9, the J gene TRBJ2-5; 7 bases are a match to TRBD2. The CDR3 covers 14 residues. The ends lost 0 bases at V and 2 bases at J; junction bases unmatched: 1. The germline V gene has CDR1 SGDLS and CDR2 YYNGEE. The CDR3 region is CASSVGTSQETQYF. In DNA, the CDR3 is TGTGCCAGCAGCGTAGGGACTAGTCAAGAGACCCAGTACTTC.

The gene calls are TRBV7-2 and TRBJ1-1, with D hard to call. V dropped 1 base and J dropped 1 base, with 7 bases sitting between them. Germline CDR1 SGHTA, CDR2 FQGNSA. The CDR3 contains 14 residues. The CDR3 region has the DNA TGTGCCAGCAGCTTAGTTGGGAGGAACACTGAAGCTTTCTTT. Protein sequence: CASSLVGRNTEAFF.

This clonotype was detected ten times or more. The chain uses TRBV20-1 and TRBJ2-7; 8 bases are shared with TRBD1. Unmatched junction bases numbered 12, after V lost 6 bases and J lost 2 bases. The CDR3 spans 15 residues. The germline V gene encodes CDR1 DFQATT and CDR2 SNEGSKA (reference sequence). This chain's CDR3 is CSARTGFGDTYEQYF. Here the CDR3 DNA reads TGCAGTGCCCGGACAGGGTTTGGGGATACCTACGAGCAGTACTTC.